This TCR beta chain is drawn from a study of early T cells in non-severe SARS-CoV-2 infection. In the study overall: The study sequenced bulk RNA from unsorted whole blood, with chains unpaired.

The V and J ends lost 8 bases and 6 bases respectively, with 8 bases between them. The CDR3 spans 11 residues. CDR1 and CDR2 (germline): LGHDT, YNNKEL (reference sequence). TCRdb processed the 5' RACE reads anew with MiXCR; each CDR3 protein has one entry. The sample lists about 83,000 distinct CDR3 sequences, 8% to 13% occurring once. V gene TRBV3-1 combines with J gene TRBJ2-1; the D call may be TRBD1 or TRBD2 (5 bases each). The input for sequencing was whole blood, taken at baseline. This sequence originates from an adult who was a healthcare worker with PCR-confirmed SARS-CoV-2 infection or an uninfected control (not recorded which). The DNA of the CDR3 is TGTGCCAGCTTTGGGGGCAATGAGCAGTTCTTC. It yields the protein CASFGGNEQFF.